The 22 T cell receptor beta chains given below trace back to one sample, sequenced in a study of blood T cells in healthy people across ages. The authors ran a second PCR of roughly 6 to 12 cycles using a sample-barcoded 5' primer and a J-beta primer mix. TCRdb passed the 5' RACE reads through MiXCR, listing each CDR3 protein once. The table lists 650,000 to 1,000,000 distinct CDR3 sequences, roughly 35% of them singletons. Sequenced sample: blood. The receptors come from a man in his late teens or twenties in good health.

Comment on this clonotype: A junction end diverges from the germline sequence, so it may reflect a read error. The rearrangement joins TRBV6-5 to TRBJ2-1, with D hard to call. Germline CDR1 reads MNHEY; CDR2 reads SVGAGI. The CDR3 is 14 amino acids. CDR3 DNA: TGTGCCAGCAGGTACTCGAGTCTCCAAGAGACCCAGTTCTTC. This encodes CASRYSSLQETQFF.

The sample holds many counts of this clonotype. J is TRBJ2-5 and V is TRBV7-8; 12 nucleotides line up with TRBD1. V dropped 5 bases and J dropped 4; count of bases not matched to a gene: 5. This CDR3 contains 15 residues. The germline gives CDR1 SGHVS, CDR2 FQNEAQ. As DNA, the CDR3 is TGTGCCAGCAGCCCGGGACAGGGGGCTCGAGAGACCCAGTACTTC. It is translated as CASSPGQGARETQYF.

The chain carries TRBV29-1 and TRBJ1-2, with TRBD1 as a possible D gene (5 bases). Trimming shortened V by 6 bases and J by 13 bases, and 30 bases separated the two germline ends. The CDR3 is 15 amino acids. Germline-derived CDR1 and CDR2 are SQVTM and ANQGSEA. DNA for the CDR3: TGCAGCGTCAACTTAGACAGTACCAACGACTATGGCCGCACCTTC. Protein: CSVNLDSTNDYGRTF.

This clonotype was detected a few times. This chain uses TRBV30 with TRBJ1-2; 11 positions agree with TRBD1. Germline V gene sequence: CDR1 GTSNPN, CDR2 SVGIG (reference sequence). The V segment lost 0 bases and the J segment 7 bases; nucleotides outside the gene matches: 10. The CDR3 has 16 residues. CDR3: CAWSVPRDRGFRGYTF. CDR3 nucleotide sequence: TGTGCCTGGAGTGTACCCCGGGACAGGGGGTTCCGTGGCTACACCTTC.

The rearrangement links TRBV29-1 to TRBJ2-7, with TRBD2 matching 7 bases. Germline lookup yields CDR1 SQVTM and CDR2 ANQGSEA. The CDR3 sequence is 13 residues long. The CDR3 region is CNASEAGTYEQYF. CDR3 bases: TGCAACGCCTCGGAAGCGGGGACCTACGAGCAGTACTTC.

This clonotype was found once. This chain connects TRBV19 to TRBJ2-1; TRBD2 might be the D (6 bases). V was shortened by 3 bases and J by 6 bases, with 18 bases between the two germline ends. Germline V CDR1 and CDR2: LNHDA, SQIVND (reference sequence). This CDR3 has 16 amino acids. The DNA for the CDR3 is TGTGCCAGTAGTATCGGGGGTGGTTTCATCGGCAATGAGCAGTTCTTC. It translates to CASSIGGGFIGNEQFF. Combining the CDR3 with reference TRBV19 and TRBJ2-1 gives the whole variable domain DGGITQSPKYLFRKEGQNVTLSCEQNLNHDAMYWYRQDPGQGLRLIYYSQIVNDFQKGDIAEGYSVSREKKESFPLTVTSAQKNPTAFYLCASSIGGGFIGNEQFFGPGTRLTVL.

This clonotype was found once. This may come from a read error, since a much larger clone is one base off. The chain joins TRBV11-1 to TRBJ2-5; D ambiguous. Germline assignment: CDR1 SGHAT and CDR2 FQDESV (reference sequence). CDR3 length: 11 residues. CDR3 residues: CAGSREETQYF. In DNA, the CDR3 is TGTGCCGGCAGTCGTGAAGAGACCCAGTACTTC.

The chain couples TRBV4-1 to TRBJ1-4, with 9 bases aligning to TRBD1. Germline lookup yields CDR1 MGHRA and CDR2 YSYEKL. The CDR3 runs 16 residues. V lost 3 bases to trimming and J lost 6 bases; unmatched junction nucleotides: 8. CDR3 nucleotides: TGCGCCAGCAGCCAGGCCCGGGACAGGGTGGATGAAAAACTGTTTTTT. Its protein product is CASSQARDRVDEKLFF.

The chain recombines TRBV28 with TRBJ2-3; tentatively, D is TRBD2 (6 bases). In germline, CDR1 is MDHEN, CDR2 SYDVKM. Trimming took 4 bases from V and 0 from J, leaving 11 bases between them. This CDR3 has 15 amino acids. The CDR3: CASSSFRGSTDTQYF. The CDR3 DNA reads TGTGCCAGCAGTTCTTTTCGGGGGAGCACAGATACGCAGTATTTT.

The CDR3 DNA reads as TGTGCCAGCGGCCACCCGGGAGGTGGGTACACTGAAGCTTTCTTT. It yields the protein CASGHPGGGYTEAFF. This chain links TRBV7-2 with TRBJ1-1; D unresolved. The V end lost 8 bases, the J end lost 3 bases, and 19 bases lay between the germline ends. From germline, CDR1 is SGHTA and CDR2 FQGNSA. The CDR3 runs to 15 residues.

This sequence joins TRBV29-1 and TRBJ2-1; D unclear. V lost 1 base and J lost 0, with 7 bases in between. The CDR3 extends over 14 amino acids. Looked up from germline, CDR1 is SQVTM and CDR2 is ANQGSEA. Written as DNA, the CDR3 is TGCAGCGTTGAAGGGATTATCTCCTACAATGAGCAGTTCTTC. Its translation: CSVEGIISYNEQFF.

For this clonotype: One end of the junction does not line up with germline, which may come from a read error. CDR3 loop: CAVTGTALSPPHF. The CDR3 DNA reads TGTGCCGTAACCGGGACGGCCTTGTCACCCCCCCACTTT. V and J are TRBV10-3 and TRBJ1-6; tentative D call: TRBD1 (5 bases). The germline V gene has CDR1 ENHRY and CDR2 SYGVKD. This CDR3 is 13 amino acids long.

In this sample, this clonotype turned up a few times. The genes are TRBV15 and TRBJ2-4, with D unclear. There are 13 residues in the CDR3. The V end lost 7 bases, the J end lost 0 bases, and 7 bases lay between the germline ends. Germline V gives CDR1 LNHNV, CDR2 YYDKDF (reference sequence). The CDR3 protein is CATMQLAKNIQYF. In DNA form, the CDR3 reads TGTGCCACCATGCAACTAGCCAAAAACATTCAGTACTTC.

This clonotype was seen just once. This chain uses TRBV5-1 with TRBJ2-7, with D perhaps given as TRBD1 or TRBD2 (6 bases each). The germline V and J ends were trimmed by 3 bases and 7 bases, with 23 bases remaining between them. In germline, CDR1 is SGHRS, CDR2 YFSETQ. This CDR3 comprises 16 residues. CDR3 in amino acids: CASSSLGGLGYNEQYF. The CDR3 DNA sequence: TGCGCCAGCAGCTCCCTAGGGGGACTGGGGTACAATGAGCAGTACTTC.

This clonotype was recorded a few times. The gene calls are TRBV7-9 and TRBJ1-1; D is unclear. Looked up from germline, CDR1 is SEHNR and CDR2 is FQNEAQ (reference sequence). The CDR3 consists of 13 residues. V lost 7 bases and J lost 1, with 10 bases in between. The CDR3 nucleotides read TGTGCCAGCACCCTGAGGCAGAACACTGAAGCTTTCTTT. Protein sequence: CASTLRQNTEAFF.

This clonotype turned up a few times. The rearrangement uses TRBV5-6 and TRBJ1-4; a weak D match, TRBD1 (6 bases). Germline CDR1 and CDR2: SGHDT and YYEEEE. The CDR3 consists of 15 residues. The V gene lost 4 bases and the J gene lost 8 bases, with 18 bases spanning the gap. The CDR3 loop is CASSAEGRGPEKLFF. The DNA for the CDR3 is TGTGCCAGCAGCGCCGAGGGCAGGGGCCCCGAAAAACTGTTTTTT.

This clonotype has a count of ten or more. The V call is TRBV12-3 or TRBV12-4, the J call TRBJ2-7; tentatively, D is TRBD1 (5 bases). The V gene lost 7 bases and the J gene lost 5 bases, with 12 bases spanning the gap. The CDR3 has 12 residues. CDR3 in DNA: TGTGCCAGCACCACAGGATTCGACGAGCAGTACTTC. Protein sequence: CASTTGFDEQYF.

The chain recombines TRBV2 with TRBJ2-1; 12 bases fit TRBD1. V lost 7 bases, J lost 7 bases, and 8 bases stayed unmatched. The CDR3 runs 15 residues. The germline V gene encodes CDR1 SNHLY and CDR2 FYNNEI. The CDR3, as DNA: TGTGCCAGCATAATGGGACAGGGGGCAAGGAATGAGCAGTTCTTC. This codes for CASIMGQGARNEQFF.

The V and J genes are TRBV12-3 or TRBV12-4 and TRBJ2-5; D possibly corresponds to TRBD2 (7 bases). Trimming pared 5 bases from V and 11 bases from J, leaving 15 bases between. The CDR3 covers 12 residues. The CDR3 sequence is CASSLGGPNQYF. CDR3 DNA sequence: TGTGCCAGCAGTCTCGGGGGGCCTAATCAGTACTTC.

The chain uses TRBV6-2 or TRBV6-3 and TRBJ2-4; 9 bases match TRBD1. TRBJ2-7 explains the end of the DNA better; the J call may be wrong. This CDR3 spans 17 amino acids. Per the germline V gene, CDR1 is MNHEY and CDR2 is SVGEGT. In DNA form, the CDR3 reads TGTGCCAGCAGTTACCCGTCCGGGACAGGGACTAACTACGAGCAGTACTTC. It encodes CASSYPSGTGTNYEQYF.

This clonotype was detected only a few times. The CDR3: CASSFMKVSPLHF. The CDR3 bases are TGTGCCAGCAGCTTCATGAAGGTATCACCCCTCCACTTT. The chain carries TRBV6-2 or TRBV6-3 and TRBJ1-6; D not certain. Germline V gene sequence: CDR1 MNHEY, CDR2 SVGEGT. V was cut by 6 bases and J by 10 bases, with 13 bases left in between. The CDR3 runs 13 residues.

In its sample, this clonotype was seen a few times. The chain links TRBV7-3 to TRBJ1-2; D is undetermined. The CDR3 covers 13 residues. V lost 1 base and J 2 bases, leaving 5 bases between the germline ends. The germline V gene encodes CDR1 SGHTA and CDR2 FQGTGA. CDR3 bases: TGTGCCAGCAGCTTAAATCCAAACTATGGCTACACCTTC. It specifies CASSLNPNYGYTF.